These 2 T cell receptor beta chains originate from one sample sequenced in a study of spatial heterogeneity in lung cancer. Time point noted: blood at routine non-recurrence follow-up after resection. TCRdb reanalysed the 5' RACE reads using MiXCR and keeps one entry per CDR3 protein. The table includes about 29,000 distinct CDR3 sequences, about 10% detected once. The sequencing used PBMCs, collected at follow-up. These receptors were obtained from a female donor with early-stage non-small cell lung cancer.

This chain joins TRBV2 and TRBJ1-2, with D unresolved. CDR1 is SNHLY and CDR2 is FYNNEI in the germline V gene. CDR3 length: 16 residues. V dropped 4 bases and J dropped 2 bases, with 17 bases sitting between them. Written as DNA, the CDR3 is TGTGCCAGCAGTGCCGGTCCCGGCGCCCCAAACTATGGCTACACCTTC. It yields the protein CASSAGPGAPNYGYTF.

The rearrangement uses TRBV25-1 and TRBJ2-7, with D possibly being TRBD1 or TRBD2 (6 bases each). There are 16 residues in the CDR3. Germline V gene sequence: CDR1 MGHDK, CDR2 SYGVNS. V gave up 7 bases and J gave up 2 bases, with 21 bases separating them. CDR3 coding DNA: TGTGCCAGCACTTCCTCGGCGGGACACCAGCCCTACGAGCAGTACTTC. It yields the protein CASTSSAGHQPYEQYF.